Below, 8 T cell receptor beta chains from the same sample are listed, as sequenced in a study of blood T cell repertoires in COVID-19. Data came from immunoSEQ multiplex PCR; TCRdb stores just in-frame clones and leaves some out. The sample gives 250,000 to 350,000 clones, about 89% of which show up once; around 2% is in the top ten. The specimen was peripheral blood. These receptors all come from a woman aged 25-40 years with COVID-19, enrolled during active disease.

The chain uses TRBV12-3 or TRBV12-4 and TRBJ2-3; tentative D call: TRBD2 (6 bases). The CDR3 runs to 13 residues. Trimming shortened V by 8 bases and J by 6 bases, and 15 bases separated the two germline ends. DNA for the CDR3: TGTGCCAGCCGTGTAGGAGGGATGGATACGCAGTATTTT. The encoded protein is CASRVGGMDTQYF.

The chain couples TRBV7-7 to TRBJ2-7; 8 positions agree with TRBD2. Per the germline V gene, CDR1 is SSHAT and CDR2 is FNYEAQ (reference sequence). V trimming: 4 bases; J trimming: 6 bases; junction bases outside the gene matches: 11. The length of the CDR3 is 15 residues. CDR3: CASSSKRERGPEQYF. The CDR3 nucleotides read TGTGCCAGCAGCTCCAAGCGGGAGCGCGGTCCCGAGCAGTACTTC.

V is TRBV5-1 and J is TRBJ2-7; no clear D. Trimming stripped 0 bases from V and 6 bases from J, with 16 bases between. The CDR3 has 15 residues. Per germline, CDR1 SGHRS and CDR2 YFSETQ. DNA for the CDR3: TGCGCCAGCAGCTTGGCCGACTCGACTTTGGGCGAGCAGTACTTC. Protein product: CASSLADSTLGEQYF.

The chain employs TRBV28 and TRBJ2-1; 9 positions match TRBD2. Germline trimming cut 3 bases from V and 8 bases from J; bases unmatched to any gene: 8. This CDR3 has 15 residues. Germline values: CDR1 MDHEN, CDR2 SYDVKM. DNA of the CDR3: TGTGCCAGCAGTTTGAGGGCGGGAGGGTTAGATGAGCAGTTCTTC. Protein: CASSLRAGGLDEQFF.

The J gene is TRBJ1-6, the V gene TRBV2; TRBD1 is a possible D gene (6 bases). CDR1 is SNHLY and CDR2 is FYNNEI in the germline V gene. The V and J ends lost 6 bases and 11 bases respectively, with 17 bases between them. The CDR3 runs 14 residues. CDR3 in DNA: TGTGCCAGCAGACCGGGTTCCCAGGGGCCACCCCTCCACTTT. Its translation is CASRPGSQGPPLHF.

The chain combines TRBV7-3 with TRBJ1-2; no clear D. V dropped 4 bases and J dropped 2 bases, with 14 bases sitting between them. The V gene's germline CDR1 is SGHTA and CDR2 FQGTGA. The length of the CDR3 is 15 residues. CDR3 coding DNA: TGTGCCAGCAGCTCCGACGGCAGGCCAAACTATGGCTACACCTTC. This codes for CASSSDGRPNYGYTF.

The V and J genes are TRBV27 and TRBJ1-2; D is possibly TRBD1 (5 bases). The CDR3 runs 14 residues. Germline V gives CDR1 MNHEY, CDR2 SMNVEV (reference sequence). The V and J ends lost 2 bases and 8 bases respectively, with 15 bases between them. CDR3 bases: TGTGCCAGCAGTTTAGGAGGGGCCCCGGGGGGCTACACCTTC. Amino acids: CASSLGGAPGGYTF.

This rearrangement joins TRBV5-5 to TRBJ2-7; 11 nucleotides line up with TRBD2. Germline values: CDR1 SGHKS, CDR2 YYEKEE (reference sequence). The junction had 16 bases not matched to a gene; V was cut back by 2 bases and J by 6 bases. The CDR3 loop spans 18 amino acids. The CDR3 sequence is CASSLTHSRLAGNGEQYF. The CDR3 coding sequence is TGTGCCAGCAGCTTAACCCATTCCAGACTAGCGGGGAACGGCGAGCAGTACTTC.